The T cell receptor (beta chain) under discussion was sequenced for a study of blood T cell repertoires in COVID-19 (dated by TCRdb to about 2020). Regarding the research as a whole: The collaborator samples originated in the United States, Italy and Spain and spanned the acute and convalescent phases of COVID-19. The samples were drawn from the first 160 participants of the ongoing ImmuneRACE study and from 950 to 1,500 subjects provided by 6 global collaborators. The repertoires were made available in a free public database intended to serve as a resource for research on the immune response to SARS-CoV-2. Where HLA class I and class II types were available, the types were taken from metadata supplied by the sample provider, not from assay-based typing. Subjects who had been exposed to COVID-19, were actively infected with it, or had recovered from it provided the deeply sampled blood TCRbeta repertoires that made up the dataset. The material from the prospective study consisted of cDNA or gDNA derived from T cells, B-cell-depleted T cells, or PBMCs. A de-identified subject ID, COVID-19 status, age in years and sex were almost always included in the sample metadata.

This clone appeared many times. Its antigen specificity is not known. No base-level quality is on record; no much larger clone is a single base apart. Broad study findings and their caveats: Clinical and demographic metadata were provided uncurated, with the amount varying by source and participant.

The collaborating institutions used their own protocols to collect whole blood in K2EDTA tubes. For TCRbeta analysis, collaborators shipped samples in one of three forms: frozen whole blood, isolated PBMCs, or DNA extracted from either of those sample types. Trimming leaves V shorter by 3 bases and J shorter by 7 bases, with the junction holding 0 bases beyond the gene matches. From the cysteine through the phenylalanine, the CDR3 covers 13 amino acids. Of all the DNA, just the CDR3 is kept, 39 bases in frame from base 1. The immunoSEQ Assay, a bias-controlled multiplex PCR, was used to amplify TCRbeta CDR3 regions from genomic DNA. The study's processing was this. Within the assay, amplification of reference gene primers was used to estimate how many nucleated cells each sample contained. To quantify the absolute abundance of each unique TCRbeta CDR3 rearrangement, sequence reads were collapsed and filtered. Productive Simpson clonality was computed per sample as the square root of Simpson's diversity index over productive rearrangements. In its TCRdb copy, this immuneACCESS table keeps in-frame sequences only and misses some clones. Where compared with another copy, unresolved V genes explain less than half of these, and the others have no known cause. V and J calls plus clone size are reproduced from that table; the DNA served to infer D and trimming. The table for this sample lists approximately 100,000 clones; around 80% of them were counted only once. Of the sample, over 9.5% falls within the top ten clones.

The sequenced sample consisted of peripheral blood. The rearrangement combines TRBV12-3 or TRBV12-4 with TRBJ2-1; 10 bases in between match TRBD2. The TCR comes from a man between 70 and 80 years old with acute or convalescent COVID-19. The CDR3 has the sequence CASSFSGRNEQFF. The nucleotides are TGTGCCAGCAGTTTTAGCGGGAGGAATGAGCAGTTCTTC.